This T cell receptor beta chain was identified during a study of blood T cell repertoires in COVID-19. Study-level information: Spain, Italy and the United States supplied samples that represented acute and convalescent COVID-19. PBMCs, B-cell-depleted T cells, or T cells provided the cDNA or gDNA that made up the material.

CDR3 length: 13 residues. Germline V gene lookup returns CDR1 SNHLY and CDR2 FYNNEI. V dropped 7 bases and J dropped 6; count of bases not matched to a gene: 4. In its sample, this clone was seen a few times. In the original analysis: Researchers report that nucleated cell counts were estimated from reference gene primer amplification. Profiling relied on immunoSEQ multiplex PCR, and the TCRdb table lists in-frame clones only, not all of them. V and J calls and clone size come straight from that table; D and trimming were deduced from the DNA. The sample includes over 30,000 clones, approximately 77% of them seen just once.

This clonotype originated in a human donor in a cohort sampled during active COVID-19. This chain connects TRBV2 to TRBJ2-1, with TRBD2 matching over 9 bases. The material sequenced was peripheral blood. CDR3 DNA sequence: TGTGCCAGCAACCTAGCGGGAAGCAATGAGCAGTTCTTC. This encodes CASNLAGSNEQFF.